This is a list of T cell receptor beta chains from one sample in a study of T cells in Graves' hyperthyroidism and ophthalmopathy. TCRdb processed the multiplex PCR reads anew with MiXCR; each CDR3 protein has one entry. The repertoire has approximately 480,000 distinct CDR3 sequences, around 20% of them found once; the top ten carry around 27%. The sample taken for sequencing was blood. These receptors originate from a man aged 18 to 30 with Graves' hyperthyroidism. Both conserved end residues are part of each CDR3. D genes are given only for firm matches. The size of a clone is reported for some rows only, either as once, few or many, or as a class for expanded clones.

cdr3_length: 13; v_call: TRBV19; clone_size: many; j_call: TRBJ1-1; d_call: .; cdr3_aa: CASSISGDQEAFF; cdr3_nt: TGTGCCAGTAGTATTTCCGGAGACCAGGAAGCTTTCTTT
cdr3_length: 12; v_call: TRBV28; clone_size: many; j_call: TRBJ1-1; d_call: TRBD1; cdr3_aa: CASSLRGPEAFF; cdr3_nt: TGTGCCAGCAGTCTAAGGGGGCCTGAAGCTTTCTTT
cdr3_length: 12; v_call: TRBV28; clone_size: many; j_call: TRBJ2-7; d_call: .; cdr3_aa: CASSIRPPPQYF; cdr3_nt: TGTGCCAGCAGTATAAGACCCCCGCCCCAGTACTTC
cdr3_length: 14; v_call: TRBV2; clone_size: many; j_call: TRBJ1-1; d_call: .; cdr3_aa: CASSDRNMNTEAFF; cdr3_nt: TGTGCCAGCAGCGACAGGAACATGAACACTGAAGCTTTCTTT
cdr3_length: 14; v_call: TRBV29-1; clone_size: .; j_call: TRBJ2-7; d_call: .; cdr3_aa: CSVETDAGAGEQYF; cdr3_nt: TGCAGCGTCGAAACGGACGCCGGGGCGGGCGAGCAGTACTTC
cdr3_length: 18; v_call: TRBV11-2; clone_size: .; j_call: TRBJ2-6; d_call: TRBD2; cdr3_aa: CASRGLAGPSNGANVLTF; cdr3_nt: TGTGCCAGCAGGGGACTAGCGGGGCCAAGCAATGGGGCCAACGTCCTGACTTTC
cdr3_length: 13; v_call: TRBV12-5; clone_size: many; j_call: TRBJ1-2; d_call: .; cdr3_aa: CASGSSRDYGYTF; cdr3_nt: TGTGCTAGTGGTTCCTCCCGGGACTATGGCTACACCTTC
cdr3_length: 15; v_call: TRBV25-1; clone_size: .; j_call: TRBJ1-5; d_call: .; cdr3_aa: CASSLPGYRNQPQHF; cdr3_nt: TGTGCCAGCAGTTTACCGGGGTATCGAAATCAGCCCCAGCATTTT
cdr3_length: 16; v_call: TRBV12-3/TRBV12-4; clone_size: .; j_call: TRBJ2-7; d_call: TRBD2; cdr3_aa: CASSLGSGRAGYEQYF; cdr3_nt: TGTGCCAGCAGCTTAGGGAGCGGGAGGGCCGGGTACGAGCAGTACTTC
cdr3_length: 16; v_call: TRBV28; clone_size: many; j_call: TRBJ1-1; d_call: .; cdr3_aa: CASSLGGRFLDTEAFF; cdr3_nt: TGTGCCAGCAGTTTAGGAGGCAGGTTCCTGGACACTGAAGCTTTCTTT
cdr3_length: 13; v_call: TRBV4-1; clone_size: once; j_call: TRBJ2-7; d_call: TRBD1; cdr3_aa: CASSPNRGNEQYF; cdr3_nt: TGCGCCAGCAGCCCGAACAGGGGAAACGAGCAGTACTTC
cdr3_length: 11; v_call: TRBV28; clone_size: many; j_call: TRBJ1-5; d_call: .; cdr3_aa: CASSLRQPQHF; cdr3_nt: TGTGCCAGCAGTTTACGACAGCCCCAGCATTTT
cdr3_length: 13; v_call: TRBV11-2; clone_size: many; j_call: TRBJ1-2; d_call: .; cdr3_aa: CASSPRPGYGYTF; cdr3_nt: TGTGCCAGCAGCCCGAGACCGGGCTATGGCTACACCTTC
cdr3_length: 14; v_call: TRBV18; clone_size: .; j_call: TRBJ2-3; d_call: .; cdr3_aa: CASSPTGDSDTQYF; cdr3_nt: TGTGCCAGCTCACCAACTGGGGATTCAGATACGCAGTATTTT
cdr3_length: 14; v_call: TRBV27; clone_size: .; j_call: TRBJ1-6; d_call: .; cdr3_aa: CASSLHGINSPLHF; cdr3_nt: TGTGCCAGCAGTTTACATGGTATTAATTCACCCCTCCACTTT
cdr3_length: 13; v_call: TRBV18; clone_size: few; j_call: TRBJ1-1; d_call: .; cdr3_aa: CASSRLGDTEAFF; cdr3_nt: TGTGCCAGCTCACGCTTAGGGGACACTGAAGCTTTCTTT
cdr3_length: 14; v_call: TRBV12-3/TRBV12-4; clone_size: .; j_call: TRBJ2-7; d_call: .; cdr3_aa: CASSPPDRIYEQYF; cdr3_nt: TGTGCCAGCTCACCTCCTGACAGGATATACGAGCAGTACTTC
cdr3_length: 15; v_call: TRBV7-8; clone_size: many; j_call: TRBJ1-1; d_call: TRBD1; cdr3_aa: CASSLNTGANTEAFF; cdr3_nt: TGTGCCAGCAGCCTCAACACAGGGGCGAACACTGAAGCTTTCTTT
cdr3_length: 14; v_call: TRBV7-9; clone_size: .; j_call: TRBJ2-7; d_call: .; cdr3_aa: CASRRDTGEGEQYF; cdr3_nt: TGTGCCAGCAGACGAGACACAGGGGAGGGCGAGCAGTACTTC
cdr3_length: 13; v_call: TRBV7-9; clone_size: few; j_call: TRBJ1-1; d_call: .; cdr3_aa: CASSWGVIAEAFF; cdr3_nt: TGTGCCAGCAGCTGGGGGGTGATTGCTGAAGCTTTCTTT
cdr3_length: 17; v_call: TRBV6-5; clone_size: many; j_call: TRBJ1-2; d_call: TRBD1; cdr3_aa: CASSSDRDRGLNYGYTF; cdr3_nt: TGTGCCAGCAGTTCTGACCGGGACAGGGGCCTCAACTATGGCTACACCTTC
cdr3_length: 15; v_call: TRBV15; clone_size: .; j_call: TRBJ2-7; d_call: .; cdr3_aa: CATSRETGRTYEQYF; cdr3_nt: TGTGCCACCAGCAGAGAAACCGGCAGAACCTACGAGCAGTACTTC
cdr3_length: 13; v_call: TRBV12-5; clone_size: many; j_call: TRBJ2-2; d_call: .; cdr3_aa: CASGQGFGGELFF; cdr3_nt: TGTGCTAGTGGTCAGGGGTTCGGCGGGGAGCTGTTTTTT
cdr3_length: 12; v_call: TRBV29-1; clone_size: many; j_call: TRBJ1-3; d_call: TRBD1; cdr3_aa: CSVRDRGNTIYF; cdr3_nt: TGCAGCGTCCGGGACAGGGGAAACACCATATATTTT
cdr3_length: 17; v_call: TRBV6-1; clone_size: .; j_call: TRBJ2-5; d_call: TRBD2; cdr3_aa: CASSGGLAGDPRETQYF; cdr3_nt: TGTGCCAGCAGTGGGGGACTAGCGGGGGACCCCAGAGAGACCCAGTACTTC
cdr3_length: 16; v_call: TRBV6-5; clone_size: many; j_call: TRBJ2-2; d_call: .; cdr3_aa: CASSYSPTGGSGELFF; cdr3_nt: TGTGCCAGCAGTTACTCCCCGACAGGAGGGTCCGGGGAGCTGTTTTTT
cdr3_length: 15; v_call: TRBV7-2; clone_size: many; j_call: TRBJ2-7; d_call: .; cdr3_aa: CASSLGSGGHYEQYF; cdr3_nt: TGTGCCAGCAGCTTAGGGTCAGGTGGGCACTACGAGCAGTACTTC
cdr3_length: 15; v_call: TRBV20-1; clone_size: .; j_call: TRBJ2-5; d_call: .; cdr3_aa: CSAILTTGFGGTQYF; cdr3_nt: TGCAGTGCTATCCTCACTACAGGGTTTGGTGGGACCCAGTACTTC
cdr3_length: 14; v_call: TRBV28; clone_size: many; j_call: TRBJ2-7; d_call: .; cdr3_aa: CASSFRWVPYEQYF; cdr3_nt: TGTGCCAGCAGTTTTCGTTGGGTCCCCTACGAGCAGTACTTC
cdr3_length: 17; v_call: TRBV11-1; clone_size: .; j_call: TRBJ2-2; d_call: .; cdr3_aa: CASSPRGGGGYTGELFF; cdr3_nt: TGTGCCAGCAGCCCCCGGGGAGGAGGGGGGTACACCGGGGAGCTGTTTTTT
cdr3_length: 15; v_call: TRBV12-3/TRBV12-4; clone_size: .; j_call: TRBJ2-7; d_call: TRBD2; cdr3_aa: CASSSSGLAAYEQYF; cdr3_nt: TGTGCCAGCAGCTCCAGCGGACTAGCGGCCTACGAGCAGTACTTC
cdr3_length: 15; v_call: TRBV5-1; clone_size: many; j_call: TRBJ1-1; d_call: .; cdr3_aa: CASSPSQGRGTEAFF; cdr3_nt: TGCGCCAGCAGCCCATCGCAGGGGAGGGGCACTGAAGCTTTCTTT
cdr3_length: 12; v_call: TRBV6-2/TRBV6-3; clone_size: many; j_call: TRBJ2-7; d_call: .; cdr3_aa: CASSYSRHQQYF; cdr3_nt: TGTGCCAGCAGTTACTCTCGACACCAGCAGTACTTC
cdr3_length: 14; v_call: TRBV12-3/TRBV12-4; clone_size: .; j_call: TRBJ2-7; d_call: .; cdr3_aa: CASSVGPGHYEQYF; cdr3_nt: TGTGCCAGCAGCGTAGGTCCAGGGCACTACGAGCAGTACTTC
cdr3_length: 14; v_call: TRBV19; clone_size: .; j_call: TRBJ1-5; d_call: .; cdr3_aa: CASRIGGRGQPQHF; cdr3_nt: TGTGCCAGTAGAATTGGGGGGCGAGGTCAGCCCCAGCATTTT
cdr3_length: 13; v_call: TRBV28; clone_size: few; j_call: TRBJ2-7; d_call: .; cdr3_aa: CASSLVPHYDQYF; cdr3_nt: TGTGCCAGCAGTTTGGTACCTCATTACGATCAGTACTTC